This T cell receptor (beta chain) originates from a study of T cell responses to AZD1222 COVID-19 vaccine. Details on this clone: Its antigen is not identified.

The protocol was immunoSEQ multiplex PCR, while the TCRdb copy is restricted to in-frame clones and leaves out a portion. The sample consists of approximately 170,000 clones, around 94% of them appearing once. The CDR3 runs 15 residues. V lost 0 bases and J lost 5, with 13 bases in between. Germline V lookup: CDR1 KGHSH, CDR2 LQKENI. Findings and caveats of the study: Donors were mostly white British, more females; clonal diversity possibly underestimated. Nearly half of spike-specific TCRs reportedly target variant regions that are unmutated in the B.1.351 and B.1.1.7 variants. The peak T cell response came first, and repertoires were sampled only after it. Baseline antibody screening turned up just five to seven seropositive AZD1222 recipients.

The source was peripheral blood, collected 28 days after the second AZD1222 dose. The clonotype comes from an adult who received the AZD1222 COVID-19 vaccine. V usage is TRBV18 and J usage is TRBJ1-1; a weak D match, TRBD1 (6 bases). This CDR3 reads CASSPPTGTLTEAFF. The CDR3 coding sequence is TGTGCCAGCTCACCACCGACAGGAACCCTAACTGAAGCTTTCTTT. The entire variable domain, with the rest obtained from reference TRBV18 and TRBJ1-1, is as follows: NAGVMQNPRHLVRRRGQEARLRCSPMKGHSHVYWYRQLPEEGLKFMVYLQKENIIDESGMPKERFSAEFPKEGPSILRIQQVVRGDSAAYFCASSPPTGTLTEAFFGQGTRLTVV.